This TCR beta chain originates from a study of response to subunit inactivated influenza vaccine. V dropped 3 bases and J dropped 6; count of bases not matched to a gene: 5. The germline V gene has CDR1 SQVTM and CDR2 ANQGSEA. The CDR3 spans 14 residues. TCRdb reprocessed the RT-PCR reads with MiXCR, giving one entry per CDR3 protein. The data hold roughly 700,000 distinct CDR3 sequences, with more than 15% observed a single time. The material sequenced was PBMCs from blood, taken 12 days after vaccination. The receptor was isolated from a man between 50 and 59 years old who received an inactivated influenza vaccine. The chain has TRBV29-1 and TRBJ2-1; 10 bases map to TRBD2. CDR3 nucleotide sequence: TGCAGCGTTGAGGGACTAGCGAGGCGCAATGAGCAGTTCTTC. Translation gives CSVEGLARRNEQFF.